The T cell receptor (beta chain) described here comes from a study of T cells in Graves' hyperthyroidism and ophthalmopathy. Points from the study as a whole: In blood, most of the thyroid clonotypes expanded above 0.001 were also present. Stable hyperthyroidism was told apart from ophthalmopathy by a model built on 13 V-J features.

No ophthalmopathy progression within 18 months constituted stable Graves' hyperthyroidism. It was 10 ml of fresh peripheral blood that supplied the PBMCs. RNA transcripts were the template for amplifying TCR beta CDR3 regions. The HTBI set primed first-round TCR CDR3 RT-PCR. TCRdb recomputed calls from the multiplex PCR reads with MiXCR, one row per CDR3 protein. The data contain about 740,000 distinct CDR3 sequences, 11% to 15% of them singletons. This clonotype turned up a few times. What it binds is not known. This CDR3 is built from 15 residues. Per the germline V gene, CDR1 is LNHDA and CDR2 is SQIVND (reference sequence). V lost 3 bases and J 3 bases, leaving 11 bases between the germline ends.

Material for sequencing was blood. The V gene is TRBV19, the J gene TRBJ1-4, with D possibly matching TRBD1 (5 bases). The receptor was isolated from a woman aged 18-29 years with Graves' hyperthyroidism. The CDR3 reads CASSIRGRANEKLFF. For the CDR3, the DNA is TGTGCCAGTAGTATCCGGGGCCGGGCTAATGAAAAACTGTTTTTT.